This record looks at one T cell receptor (beta chain) sequence and its context. These data come from a study of blood T cell repertoires in COVID-19. Study information: The United States, Italy and Spain were the sources of the acute and convalescent COVID-19 samples. PBMCs, B-cell-depleted T cells, or T cells provided the cDNA or gDNA that made up the material.

V was trimmed by 5 bases and J by 12 bases, leaving 11 bases between them. Germline V gives CDR1 SGHRS, CDR2 YFSETQ. This CDR3 is built from 10 residues. The authors' processing: Amplification with reference gene primers provided the estimates of nucleated cell counts. Measured with immunoSEQ multiplex PCR; TCRdb has only the in-frame clones, and not every one. For V, J and clone size, that table is used; D and trimming come from the DNA. The table shows about 150,000 clones, with over 65% occurring only once. This chain joins TRBV5-1 and TRBJ1-1; no firm D call. Sequences were obtained from peripheral blood. This clonotype was obtained from a human donor in a cohort sampled during active COVID-19. CDR3 region: CASSSVWPFF. The CDR3, as DNA: TGCGCCAGCAGTAGCGTCTGGCCTTTCTTT.